Listed here are 26 T cell receptor beta chains from one sample, sequenced in a study of blood T cell repertoires in COVID-19. TCRdb's copy holds only in-frame clones and misses some; the assay was immunoSEQ multiplex PCR. Of a few hundred thousand clones in the sample, approximately 93% were seen once. The sample taken for sequencing was PBMCs or T cells enriched from blood (not recorded which). The receptors stem from a woman aged 40 to 55 who had been exposed to COVID-19.

This clone was seen only a few times. The V and J genes are TRBV24-1 and TRBJ1-5; TRBD1 is a possible D gene (6 bases). This CDR3 comprises 14 residues. Germline V CDR1 and CDR2: KGHDR, SFDVKD. The V end lost 12 bases, the J end lost 3 bases, and 17 bases lay between the germline ends. CDR3 in DNA: TGTGCCGCGCCCCAGGGGAAAGACAATCAGCCCCAGCATTTT. Protein product: CAAPQGKDNQPQHF.

The chain joins TRBV6-5 to TRBJ1-1, with D possibly matching TRBD1 (5 bases). V was cut by 8 bases and J by 8 bases, with 12 bases left in between. The CDR3 spans 11 residues. Germline V CDR1 and CDR2: MNHEY, SVGAGI. The CDR3 DNA is TGTGCCAGCTCCACGGGGGGGGAAGCTTTCTTT. Translating gives CASSTGGEAFF.

This clone was detected a few times. The rearrangement links TRBV30 to TRBJ1-2; D uncertain. The CDR3 spans 13 residues. Germline CDR1 reads GTSNPN; CDR2 reads SVGIG (reference sequence). Trimming left V 4 bases short and J 1 base short, with 10 bases between. CDR3 protein: CAWKNAYNYGYTF. The CDR3 region has the DNA TGTGCCTGGAAAAACGCCTATAACTATGGCTACACCTTC.

This clone occurred a few times. The rearrangement joins TRBV3-1 (or the pseudogene TRBV3-2) to TRBJ2-4; D might be TRBD1 (6 bases). V lost 2 bases, J lost 6 bases, and 11 bases lay in between. The CDR3 runs 14 residues. Germline loops: CDR1 LGHDT, CDR2 YNNKEL (reference sequence). CDR3 in DNA: TGTGCCAGCAGCCAAAAGGGGGTATTAAACATTCAGTACTTC. Its translation is CASSQKGVLNIQYF.

V usage is TRBV11-2 and J usage is TRBJ1-2; D not resolved. Germline loops: CDR1 SGHAT, CDR2 FQNNGV. This CDR3 has 13 residues. V lost 6 bases to trimming and J lost 3 bases, with 11 bases between them. The CDR3 region is CASSKQSYYGYTF. The CDR3 coding sequence is TGTGCCAGCAGTAAACAGTCTTACTATGGCTACACCTTC.

This chain links TRBV4-3 with TRBJ1-6; D is uncertain. The CDR3 has 12 residues. The V gene lost 8 bases and the J gene lost 9 bases, with 11 bases spanning the gap. Germline CDR1 and CDR2: LGHNA and YSLEER. CDR3 sequence: CASAVVSSPLHF. DNA for the CDR3: TGCGCCAGCGCCGTAGTATCTTCACCCCTCCACTTT.

DNA for the CDR3: TGTGCCAGCAGTCAGGACAGGGTGGGCCAGCCCCAGCATTTT. It codes for CASSQDRVGQPQHF. V usage is TRBV2 and J usage is TRBJ1-5; TRBD1 matches 8 bases. CDR3 size: 14 residues. The junction had 7 bases not matched to a gene; V was cut back by 5 bases and J by 7 bases. CDR1 is SNHLY and CDR2 is FYNNEI in the germline V gene.

The rearrangement uses TRBV3-1 (or the pseudogene TRBV3-2) and TRBJ2-2; 13 positions match TRBD2. Germline CDR1 is LGHDT and CDR2 is YNNKEL (reference sequence). Trimming took 6 bases from V and 6 from J; bases not matched to a gene: 4. This CDR3 region has 15 residues. CDR3 protein: CASRRTSGSPGELFF. Here the CDR3 DNA reads TGTGCCAGCAGAAGGACTAGCGGGAGTCCCGGGGAGCTGTTTTTT.

This sequence joins TRBV5-6 and TRBJ1-4, with TRBD1 matching 7 bases. V was pared by 6 bases and J by 7 bases, with 12 bases of the junction left unmatched. The CDR3 length is 15 residues. CDR1 and CDR2 (germline): SGHDT, YYEEEE. The CDR3 DNA follows: TGTGCCAGCAACCCTTTCAAGGACAGGAGTGAAAAACTGTTTTTT. Its protein is CASNPFKDRSEKLFF.

This chain connects TRBV19 to TRBJ2-1; D is perhaps TRBD2 (7 bases). Trimming left V 3 bases short and J 7 bases short, with 16 bases between. CDR3 length equals 15 residues. Germline values: CDR1 LNHDA, CDR2 SQIVND (reference sequence). The CDR3 here is CASSISFRGANEQFF. In nucleotides, the CDR3 is TGTGCCAGTAGTATTAGTTTCCGGGGGGCGAATGAGCAGTTCTTC. Filled out from reference TRBV19 and TRBJ2-1, the complete variable domain reads DGGITQSPKYLFRKEGQNVTLSCEQNLNHDAMYWYRQDPGQGLRLIYYSQIVNDFQKGDIAEGYSVSREKKESFPLTVTSAQKNPTAFYLCASSISFRGANEQFFGPGTRLTVL.

A note on this clone: The same CDR3 can be traced to other DNA sequences in this sample. The chain is built from TRBV9 and TRBJ2-3; 10 bases map to TRBD1. This CDR3 region has 16 residues. J lost 1 base, V lost 4 bases, and 6 bases had no gene match. Germline assignment: CDR1 SGDLS and CDR2 YYNGEE. The CDR3 reads CASSIRTGGGTDTQYF. The CDR3 coding sequence is TGTGCCAGCAGCATCCGGACAGGGGGAGGCACAGATACGCAGTATTTT.

The gene calls are TRBV14 and TRBJ2-5; 14 bases line up with TRBD2. The CDR3 totals 16 residues. CDR1 SGHDN and CDR2 FVKESK come from the germline V gene. J lost 0 bases, V lost 6 bases, and 3 bases had no gene match. CDR3 in amino acids: CASSRTSGGYQETQYF. In nucleotides, the CDR3 is TGTGCCAGCAGTCGGACTAGCGGGGGGTACCAAGAGACCCAGTACTTC. Supplemented by reference TRBV14 and TRBJ2-5, the full variable domain reads EAGVTQFPSHSVIEKGQTVTLRCDPISGHDNLYWYRRVMGKEIKFLLHFVKESKQDESGMPNNRFLAERTGGTYSTLKVQPAELEDSGVYFCASSRTSGGYQETQYFGPGTRLLVL.

This sequence joins TRBV27 and TRBJ1-5, with TRBD1 identical over 7 bases. There are 15 residues in the CDR3. V shed 0 bases and J 4 bases; nucleotides not matched to a gene: 3. Germline CDR1 MNHEY, CDR2 SMNVEV (reference sequence). CDR3 amino acids: CASSLSVQGNQPQHF. CDR3 DNA: TGTGCCAGCAGTTTATCCGTACAGGGGAATCAGCCCCAGCATTTT.

This chain links TRBV2 with TRBJ1-1; 11 bases fit TRBD1. The CDR3 is 11 amino acids. CDR1 is SNHLY and CDR2 is FYNNEI in the germline V gene. The J segment lost 11 bases and the V segment lost 8 bases, leaving 4 bases of the junction unmatched. In nucleotides, the CDR3 is TGTGCCAGCCGGACAGGGGGCTTTGCTTTCTTT. This gives the protein CASRTGGFAFF.

The genes are TRBV5-6 and TRBJ1-1; D remains unclear. The germline CDR1 and CDR2 sequences are SGHDT and YYEEEE. This CDR3 region has 14 residues. V dropped 4 bases and J dropped 0 bases, with 10 bases sitting between them. The CDR3 is CASSGLQMNTEAFF. CDR3 DNA: TGTGCCAGCAGCGGACTACAGATGAACACTGAAGCTTTCTTT.

V is TRBV2 and J is TRBJ1-3; possibly TRBD1 for D (6 bases). There are 15 residues in the CDR3. CDR1 and CDR2 from the germline V gene are SNHLY and FYNNEI. V was pared by 4 bases and J by 3 bases, with 13 bases between. CDR3 DNA sequence: TGTGCCAGCAGTGCAGGCAGGGGATATGGAAACACCATATATTTT. It specifies CASSAGRGYGNTIYF.

V usage is TRBV6-5 and J usage is TRBJ1-2, with 8 bases fitting TRBD1. The germline V gene encodes CDR1 MNHEY and CDR2 SVGAGI. CDR3 length: 14 residues. Trimming took 6 bases from V and 4 from J; bases not matched to a gene: 7. The CDR3 bases are TGTGCCAGCAGACAAACAGGGGGAGGCTATGGCTACACCTTC. This codes for CASRQTGGGYGYTF.

V usage is TRBV19 and J usage is TRBJ2-3; maybe TRBD1 (5 bases). V lost 3 bases, J lost 2 bases, and 6 bases lay in between. The CDR3 runs to 13 residues. The germline V gene has CDR1 LNHDA and CDR2 SQIVND (reference sequence). CDR3 residues: CASSIGHTDTQYF. The CDR3 DNA sequence: TGTGCCAGTAGTATTGGACACACAGATACGCAGTATTTT.

V gene TRBV14 combines with J gene TRBJ2-1; 8 nucleotides line up with TRBD2. Germline V CDR1 and CDR2: SGHDN, FVKESK. Germline trimming cut 4 bases from V and 8 bases from J; bases unmatched to any gene: 10. CDR3 length equals 15 residues. In DNA, the CDR3 is TGTGCCAGCAGCCCCAACTTCGCGGGAGGCTATGAGCAGTTCTTC. As protein: CASSPNFAGGYEQFF.

This chain links TRBV13 with TRBJ1-2, with D hard to call. This CDR3 comprises 13 residues. With 3 bases removed from V and 5 bases from J, the gap between germline ends came to 10 bases. The germline V gene encodes CDR1 PRHDT and CDR2 FYEKMQ (reference sequence). The CDR3 region has the DNA TGTGCCAGCAGCTTTCTGGGCACTTATGGCTACACCTTC. Protein product: CASSFLGTYGYTF.

This clone has a handful of counts. The chain has TRBV4-1 and TRBJ1-5, with D possibly being TRBD1 (5 bases). Germline V gene data show CDR1 as MGHRA and CDR2 as YSYEKL. V was pared by 2 bases and J by 7 bases, with 12 bases between. This CDR3 comprises 14 residues. CDR3 DNA: TGCGCCAGCAGCCAACCGACAGTAGACCAGCCCCAGCATTTT. Translating gives CASSQPTVDQPQHF.

The chain has TRBV11-1 and TRBJ1-1, with D uncertain. Trimming removed 1 base at V and 5 bases at J, with 11 bases between. CDR3 length: 14 amino acids. CDR1 SGHAT and CDR2 FQDESV come from the germline V gene (reference sequence). The CDR3 region is CASSLVGPATEAFF. CDR3 nucleotide sequence: TGTGCCAGCAGCTTAGTTGGGCCAGCTACTGAAGCTTTCTTT.

This chain joins TRBV18 and TRBJ1-2; D remains unclear. The germline V gene encodes CDR1 KGHSH and CDR2 LQKENI. The V end lost 1 base, the J end lost 6 bases, and 9 bases lay between the germline ends. The CDR3 spans 13 residues. CDR3 DNA: TGTGCCAGCTCACCACGGCCGTCAGATGGCTACACCTTC. Residues: CASSPRPSDGYTF.

CDR3 in DNA: TGTGCCAGCCGGCCGGGACACTCTTCGGATACGCAGTATTTT. Its translation: CASRPGHSSDTQYF. The chain combines TRBV19 with TRBJ2-3, with D perhaps matching TRBD1 (6 bases). V lost 9 bases to trimming and J lost 6 bases, with 19 bases between them. The CDR3 contains 14 residues. In germline, CDR1 is LNHDA, CDR2 SQIVND (reference sequence).

The V gene is TRBV5-6, the J gene TRBJ1-2; D is uncertain. CDR1 SGHDT and CDR2 YYEEEE come from the germline V gene. The CDR3 runs to 12 residues. The V end was cut by 1 base, the J end by 8 bases, with 9 bases between. Here the CDR3 reads CASSLSAGGYTF. Written as DNA, the CDR3 is TGTGCCAGCAGCTTGTCGGCAGGCGGCTACACCTTC.

This chain links TRBV5-1 with TRBJ1-3; D is unresolved. This CDR3 contains 15 residues. Deletions cut 3 bases from V and 0 bases from J, with 10 bases between. Germline loops: CDR1 SGHRS, CDR2 YFSETQ. CDR3 loop: CASSSGGNSGNTIYF. CDR3 DNA sequence: TGCGCCAGCAGCTCCGGCGGGAACTCTGGAAACACCATATATTTT.